The present entry profiles one T cell receptor beta chain with its context. Its antigen is currently unknown. The sample comes from a study of blood T cells in healthy people across ages. General study points: Versus aged donors, long-lived donors had higher diversity and more naive CD4+ cells.

The authors ran a second PCR of 7 to 11 cycles using a sample-barcoded 5' primer and a J-beta primer mix. Each CDR3 protein gets one entry after TCRdb re-called the 5' RACE reads with MiXCR. The sample includes 950,000 to 1,200,000 distinct CDR3 sequences, less than 45% of them seen just once. There are 15 residues in the CDR3. The germline gives CDR1 MDHEN, CDR2 SYDVKM. V was trimmed by 5 bases and J by 0 bases, leaving 11 bases between them. This clonotype was sampled from a man between 18 and 35 years old in good health. Sequencing was carried out using blood. This chain links TRBV28 with TRBJ1-3, with a tentative D call TRBD1 (5 bases). In DNA, the CDR3 is TGTGCCAGCAGTGGAGACAGAGACTCTGGAAACACCATATATTTT. Its protein is CASSGDRDSGNTIYF.